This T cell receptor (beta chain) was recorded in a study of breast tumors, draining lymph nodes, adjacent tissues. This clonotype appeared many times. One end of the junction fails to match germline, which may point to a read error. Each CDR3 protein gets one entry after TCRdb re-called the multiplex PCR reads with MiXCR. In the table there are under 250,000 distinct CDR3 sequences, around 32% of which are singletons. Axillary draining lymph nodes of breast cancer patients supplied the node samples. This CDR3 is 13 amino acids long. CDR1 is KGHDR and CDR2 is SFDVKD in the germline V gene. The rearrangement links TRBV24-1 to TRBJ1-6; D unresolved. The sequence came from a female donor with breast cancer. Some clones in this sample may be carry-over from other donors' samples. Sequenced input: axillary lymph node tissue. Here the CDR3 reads CATSDIGGGPNDF. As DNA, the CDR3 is TGTGCCACCAGTGATATAGGCGGAGGGCCGAACGACTTT.